This is a list of T cell receptor beta chains from one sample in a study of CD8 T cells in Susac syndrome. TCRdb reprocessed the immunoSEQ multiplex PCR reads via MiXCR and lists one record per CDR3 protein. The data show hundreds of thousands of distinct CDR3 sequences, 85% to 90% seen once. The sequencing input was CD8+ T cells from PBMCs. These receptors originate from a human donor with multiple sclerosis. Each CDR3 is given with its conserved first and last residue. D genes are given only for firm matches. Size tells how often a clone was seen (once, few, many) or the class of an expanded clone, and some rows leave it out.

D,J,V,size,DNA,CDR3
TRBD1,TRBJ2-2,TRBV6-5,-,TGTGCCAGCAGCTGGGACAGGGGGACCGGGGAGCTGTTTTTT,CASSWDRGTGELFF
TRBD1,TRBJ2-6,TRBV6-5,-,TGTGCCAGCAGTTACTCGACGACAGGGCTGCCCTCTGGGGCCAACGTCCTGACTTTC,CASSYSTTGLPSGANVLTF
-,TRBJ2-1,TRBV3-1,-,TGTGCCAGCAGCCTCTCTAGCGAGAGTTCAAGCGATGAGCAGTTCTTC,CASSLSSESSSDEQFF
-,TRBJ2-7,TRBV5-1,-,TGCGCCAGCAGCGACCTGACAGTTACCTCCTACGAGCAGTACTTC,CASSDLTVTSYEQYF
-,TRBJ2-2,TRBV7-9,-,TGTGCCAGCAGCTCCCATGCTGATAACGCGAACACCGGGGAGCTGTTTTTT,CASSSHADNANTGELFF
TRBD1,TRBJ2-7,TRBV10-3,-,TGTGCCATCAGAGGACAGGGGTTGGGGCACGAGCAGTACTTC,CAIRGQGLGHEQYF
TRBD1,TRBJ1-5,TRBV5-5,-,TGTGCCAGCAGCTTGGGGGACAGGGCGTCCCTAAGCGATCAGCCCCAGCATTTT,CASSLGDRASLSDQPQHF
TRBD2,TRBJ2-7,TRBV10-3,-,TGTGCCACGCGGGAGGGAGCCTACGAGCAGTACTTC,CATREGAYEQYF
-,TRBJ2-2,TRBV13,-,TGTGCCAGCAGCTTAGGCCGGGAAGGGACCGGGGAGCTGTTTTTT,CASSLGREGTGELFF
TRBD1,TRBJ2-2,TRBV6-5,-,TGTGCCAGCAGTTTCGACAGGGACACCGGGGAGCTGTTTTTT,CASSFDRDTGELFF
-,TRBJ1-5,TRBV20-1,once,TGCAGTGCGGGACAACCATATAGCAATCAGCCCCAGCATTTT,CSAGQPYSNQPQHF
-,TRBJ2-5,TRBV7-2,-,TGTGCCAGCAGCTACGGCTTCCAGACTAAAGAGACCCAGTACTTC,CASSYGFQTKETQYF
-,TRBJ2-1,TRBV4-1,-,TGCGCCAGCAGCCCCAACCCAGGGGACAATGAGCAGTTCTTC,CASSPNPGDNEQFF
TRBD1,TRBJ2-4,TRBV5-1,-,TGCGCCAGCAGCTCCAAGGACAGGGACATGGACTGGGGAGATCCGACCAAAAACATTCAGTACTTC,CASSSKDRDMDWGDPTKNIQYF
-,TRBJ2-4,TRBV25-1,-,TGTGCCATCCACCGATGGGAGCAACCGAAAAGCCAAGCCAAAAACATTCAGTACTTC,CAIHRWEQPKSQAKNIQYF
-,TRBJ1-1,TRBV13,-,TGTGCCAGCAGCTTAGAAGAGGGGCTTTCCACTGAAGCTTTCTTT,CASSLEEGLSTEAFF
-,TRBJ1-3,TRBV3-1,few,TGTGCCAGCAGCCAAGATCGATGGACGGGCGACACCATATATTTT,CASSQDRWTGDTIYF
TRBD2,TRBJ2-1,TRBV29-1,-,TGCAGCGCAACGGGACTAGCGGACTTTGATGAGCAGTTCTTC,CSATGLADFDEQFF
-,TRBJ2-7,TRBV5-5,once,TGTGCCAGCAGCACCGAGGGGGTCTCCGAGCAGTACTTC,CASSTEGVSEQYF
-,TRBJ1-6,TRBV4-1,-,TGCGCCAGCAGCCAGGGTAGGGGTTCACCCCTCCACTTT,CASSQGRGSPLHF
-,TRBJ1-1,TRBV29-1,-,TGCAGCGTTGTCGGAGGGGAAGCTTTCTTT,CSVVGGEAFF
-,TRBJ1-2,TRBV28,-,TGTGCCAGCAGTTTATTCCGTCTCGATGGCTACACCTTC,CASSLFRLDGYTF